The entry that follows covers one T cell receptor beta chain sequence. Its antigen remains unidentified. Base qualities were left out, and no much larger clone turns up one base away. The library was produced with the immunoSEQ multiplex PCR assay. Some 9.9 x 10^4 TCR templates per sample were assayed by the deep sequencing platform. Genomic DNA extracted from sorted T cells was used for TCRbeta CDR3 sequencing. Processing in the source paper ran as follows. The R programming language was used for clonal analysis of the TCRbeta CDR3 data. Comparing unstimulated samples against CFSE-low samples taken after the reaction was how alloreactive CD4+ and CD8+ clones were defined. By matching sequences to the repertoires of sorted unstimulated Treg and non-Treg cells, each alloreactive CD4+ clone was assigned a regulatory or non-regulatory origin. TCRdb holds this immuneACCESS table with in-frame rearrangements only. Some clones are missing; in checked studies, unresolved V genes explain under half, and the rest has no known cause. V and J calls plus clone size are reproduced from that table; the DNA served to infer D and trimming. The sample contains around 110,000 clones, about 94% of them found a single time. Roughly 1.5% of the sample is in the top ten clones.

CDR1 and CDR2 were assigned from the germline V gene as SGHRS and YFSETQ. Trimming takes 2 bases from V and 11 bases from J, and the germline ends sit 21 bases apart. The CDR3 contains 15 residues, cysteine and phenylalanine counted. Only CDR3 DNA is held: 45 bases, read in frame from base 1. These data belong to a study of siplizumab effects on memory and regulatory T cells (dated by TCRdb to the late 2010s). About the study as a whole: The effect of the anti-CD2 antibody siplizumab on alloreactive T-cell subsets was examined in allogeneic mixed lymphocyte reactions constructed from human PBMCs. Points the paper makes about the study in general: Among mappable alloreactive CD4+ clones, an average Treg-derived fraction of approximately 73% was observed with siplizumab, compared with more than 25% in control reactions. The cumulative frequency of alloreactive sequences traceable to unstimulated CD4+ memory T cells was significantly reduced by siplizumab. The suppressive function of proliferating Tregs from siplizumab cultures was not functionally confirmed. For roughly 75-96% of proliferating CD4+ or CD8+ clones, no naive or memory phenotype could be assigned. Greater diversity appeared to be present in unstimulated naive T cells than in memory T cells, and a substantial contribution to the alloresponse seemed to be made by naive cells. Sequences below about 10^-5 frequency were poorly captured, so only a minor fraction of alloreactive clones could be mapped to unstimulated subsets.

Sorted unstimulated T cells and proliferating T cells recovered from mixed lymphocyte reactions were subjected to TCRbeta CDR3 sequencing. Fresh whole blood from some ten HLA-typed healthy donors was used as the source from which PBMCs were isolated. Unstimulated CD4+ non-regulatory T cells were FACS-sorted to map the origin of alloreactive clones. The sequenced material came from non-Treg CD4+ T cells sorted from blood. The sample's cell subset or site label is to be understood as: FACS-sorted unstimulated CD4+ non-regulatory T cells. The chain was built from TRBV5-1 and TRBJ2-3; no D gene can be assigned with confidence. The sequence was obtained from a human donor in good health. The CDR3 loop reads CASSFIDALGVGQYF. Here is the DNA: TGCGCCAGCAGCTTTATTGACGCCCTGGGCGTCGGGCAGTATTTT.